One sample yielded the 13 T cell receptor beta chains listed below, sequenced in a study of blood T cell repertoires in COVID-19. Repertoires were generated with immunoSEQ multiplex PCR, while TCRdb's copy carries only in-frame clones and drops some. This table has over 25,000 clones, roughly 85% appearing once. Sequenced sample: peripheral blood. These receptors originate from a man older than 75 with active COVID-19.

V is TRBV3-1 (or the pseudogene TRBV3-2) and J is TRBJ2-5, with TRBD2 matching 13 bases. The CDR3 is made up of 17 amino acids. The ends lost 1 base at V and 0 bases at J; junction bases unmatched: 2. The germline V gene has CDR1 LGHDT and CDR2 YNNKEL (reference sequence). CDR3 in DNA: TGTGCCAGCAGCCAAGGGACTAGCGGGAGATACCAAGAGACCCAGTACTTC. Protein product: CASSQGTSGRYQETQYF.

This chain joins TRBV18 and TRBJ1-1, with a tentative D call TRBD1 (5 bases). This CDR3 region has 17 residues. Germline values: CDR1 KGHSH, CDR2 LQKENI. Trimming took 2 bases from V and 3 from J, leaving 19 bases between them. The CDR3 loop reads CASSPLLRVSSHTEAFF. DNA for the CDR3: TGTGCCAGCTCACCATTGCTCAGGGTCTCAAGCCACACTGAAGCTTTCTTT.

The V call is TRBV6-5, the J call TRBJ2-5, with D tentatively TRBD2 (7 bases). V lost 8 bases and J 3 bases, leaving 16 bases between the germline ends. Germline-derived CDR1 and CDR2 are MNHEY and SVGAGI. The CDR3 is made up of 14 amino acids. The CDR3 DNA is TGTGCCAGCTCAGAGGGGGGGCTTGAAGAGACCCAGTACTTC. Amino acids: CASSEGGLEETQYF.

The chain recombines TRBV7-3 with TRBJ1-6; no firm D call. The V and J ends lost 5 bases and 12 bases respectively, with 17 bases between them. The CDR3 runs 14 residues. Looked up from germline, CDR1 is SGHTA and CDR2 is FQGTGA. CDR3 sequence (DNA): TGTGCCAGCAGCCCCTCGGCCAGGCTGGAACCCCTCCACTTT. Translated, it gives CASSPSARLEPLHF. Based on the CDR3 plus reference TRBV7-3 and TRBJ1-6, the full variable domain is GAGVSQTPSNKVTEKGKYVELRCDPISGHTALYWYRQSLGQGPEFLIYFQGTGAADDSGLPNDRFFAVRPEGSVSTLKIQRTERGDSAVYLCASSPSARLEPLHFGNGTRLTVT.

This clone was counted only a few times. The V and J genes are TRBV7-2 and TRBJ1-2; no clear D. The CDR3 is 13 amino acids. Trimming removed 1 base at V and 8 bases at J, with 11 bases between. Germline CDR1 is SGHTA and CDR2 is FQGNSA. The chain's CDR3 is CASSLGQDGGYTF. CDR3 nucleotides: TGTGCCAGCAGCTTAGGGCAGGATGGAGGCTACACCTTC.

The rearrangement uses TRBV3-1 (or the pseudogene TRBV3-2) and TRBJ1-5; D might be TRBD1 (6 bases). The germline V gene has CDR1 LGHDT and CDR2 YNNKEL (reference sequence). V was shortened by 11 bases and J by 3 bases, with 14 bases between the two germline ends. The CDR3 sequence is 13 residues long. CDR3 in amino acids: CACSNRDNQPQHF. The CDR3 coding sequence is TGTGCCTGCTCAAACAGGGACAATCAGCCCCAGCATTTT.

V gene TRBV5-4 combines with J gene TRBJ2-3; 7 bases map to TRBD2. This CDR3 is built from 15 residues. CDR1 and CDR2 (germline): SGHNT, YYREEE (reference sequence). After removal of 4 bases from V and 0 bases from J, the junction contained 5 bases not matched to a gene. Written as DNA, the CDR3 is TGTGCCAGCAGCCCCACGCGGGGGAGCACAGATACGCAGTATTTT. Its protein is CASSPTRGSTDTQYF. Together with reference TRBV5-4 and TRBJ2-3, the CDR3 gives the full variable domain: ETGVTQSPTHLIKTRGQQVTLRCSSQSGHNTVSWYQQALGQGPQFIFQYYREEENGRGNFPPRFSGLQFPNYSSELNVNALELDDSALYLCASSPTRGSTDTQYFGPGTRLTVL.

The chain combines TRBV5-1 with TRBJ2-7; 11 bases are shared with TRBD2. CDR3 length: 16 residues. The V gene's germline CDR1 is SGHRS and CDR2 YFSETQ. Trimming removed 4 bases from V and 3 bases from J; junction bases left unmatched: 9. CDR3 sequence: CASSPTSGGYRYEQYF. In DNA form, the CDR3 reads TGCGCCAGCAGCCCTACTAGCGGGGGATATCGCTACGAGCAGTACTTC.

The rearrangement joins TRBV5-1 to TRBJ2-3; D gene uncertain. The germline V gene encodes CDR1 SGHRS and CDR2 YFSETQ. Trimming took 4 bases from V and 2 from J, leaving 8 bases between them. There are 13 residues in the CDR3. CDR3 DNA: TGCGCCAGCAGCCACGGGTTCACAGATACGCAGTATTTT. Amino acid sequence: CASSHGFTDTQYF.

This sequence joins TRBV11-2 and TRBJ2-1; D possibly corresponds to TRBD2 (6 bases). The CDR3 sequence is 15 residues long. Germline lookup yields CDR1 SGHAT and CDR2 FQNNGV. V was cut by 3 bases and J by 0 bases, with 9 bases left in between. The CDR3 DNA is TGTGCCAGCAGCTTCGAGCGGGCCTCCTACAATGAGCAGTTCTTC. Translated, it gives CASSFERASYNEQFF.

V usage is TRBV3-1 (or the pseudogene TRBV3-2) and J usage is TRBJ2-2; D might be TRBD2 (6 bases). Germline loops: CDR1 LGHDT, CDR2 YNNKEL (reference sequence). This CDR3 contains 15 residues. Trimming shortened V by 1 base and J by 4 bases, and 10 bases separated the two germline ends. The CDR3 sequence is CASSQVEGRTGELFF. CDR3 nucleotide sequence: TGTGCCAGCAGCCAAGTGGAGGGACGCACCGGGGAGCTGTTTTTT.

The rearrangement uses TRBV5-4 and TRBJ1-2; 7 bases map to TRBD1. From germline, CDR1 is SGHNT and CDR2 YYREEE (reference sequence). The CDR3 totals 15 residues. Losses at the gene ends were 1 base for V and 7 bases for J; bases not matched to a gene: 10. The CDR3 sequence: CASSLSLGGGIGYTF. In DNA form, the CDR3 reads TGTGCCAGCAGCTTGTCTTTAGGAGGGGGCATTGGCTACACCTTC.

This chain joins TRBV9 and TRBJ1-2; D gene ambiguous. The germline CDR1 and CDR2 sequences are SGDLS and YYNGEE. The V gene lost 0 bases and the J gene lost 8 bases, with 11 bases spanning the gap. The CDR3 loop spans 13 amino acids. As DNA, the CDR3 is TGTGCCAGCAGCGTAGAGGAGGTGGGGGGCTACACCTTC. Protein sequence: CASSVEEVGGYTF. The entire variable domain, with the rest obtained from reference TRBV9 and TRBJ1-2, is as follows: DSGVTQTPKHLITATGQRVTLRCSPRSGDLSVYWYQQSLDQGLQFLIQYYNGEERAKGNILERFSAQQFPDLHSELNLSSLELGDSALYFCASSVEEVGGYTFGSGTRLTVV.